This T cell receptor (beta chain) was recorded in a study of blood T cell repertoires in COVID-19. This CDR3 has 13 residues. The germline CDR1 and CDR2 sequences are LGHDT and YNNKEL (reference sequence). The ends were cut back, 2 bases at V and 4 bases at J, with 8 bases in the middle. Repertoires were generated with immunoSEQ multiplex PCR, while TCRdb's copy carries only in-frame clones and drops some. There are 150,000 to 200,000 clones in the sample; more than 75% occur only once, and 4.5% to 7.5% lies in the top ten. The receptor comes from a man aged 35 to 55 who had recovered from COVID-19. This chain uses TRBV3-1 (or the pseudogene TRBV3-2) with TRBJ1-1, with D uncertain. Sequenced: PBMCs or T cells enriched from blood (not recorded which). The CDR3 here is CASSQLAVTEAFF. CDR3 nucleotide sequence: TGTGCCAGCAGCCAACTGGCAGTCACTGAAGCTTTCTTT.